This T cell receptor beta chain was recorded in a study of blood T cell repertoires in COVID-19. Study information: Researchers got acute and convalescent COVID-19 samples from the United States, Italy and Spain.

CDR1 and CDR2 from the germline V gene are MNHEY and SVGEGT. V was pared by 0 bases and J by 2 bases, with 16 bases between. The length of the CDR3 is 17 residues. Original analysis: Nucleated cell number was recorded as an estimate derived from reference gene primer amplification. The protocol was immunoSEQ multiplex PCR, while the TCRdb copy is restricted to in-frame clones and leaves out a portion. From that table come the V and J calls and clone size; the DNA was used to work out D and trimming. This table holds around 46,000 clones, about 85% found once. The J gene is TRBJ2-5, the V gene TRBV6-2 or TRBV6-3; TRBD1 might be the D (6 bases). The material sequenced was peripheral blood. The TCR comes from a human donor in a cohort sampled during active COVID-19. Written as DNA, the CDR3 is TGTGCCAGCAGTTACTCGATTCTTGGGGGCGGACAAGAGACCCAGTACTTC. This codes for CASSYSILGGGQETQYF.